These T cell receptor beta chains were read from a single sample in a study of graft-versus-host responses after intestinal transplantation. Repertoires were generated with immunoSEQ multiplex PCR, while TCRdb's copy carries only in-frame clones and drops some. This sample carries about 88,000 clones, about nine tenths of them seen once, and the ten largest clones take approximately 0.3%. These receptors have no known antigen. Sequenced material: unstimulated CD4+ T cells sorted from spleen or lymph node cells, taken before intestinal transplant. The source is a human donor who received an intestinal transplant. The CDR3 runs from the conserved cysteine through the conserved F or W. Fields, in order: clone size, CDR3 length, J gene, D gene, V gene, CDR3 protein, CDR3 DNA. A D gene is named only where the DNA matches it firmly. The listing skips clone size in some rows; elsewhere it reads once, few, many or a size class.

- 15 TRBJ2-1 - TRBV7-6 CASSFTGSSYNEQFF TGTGCCAGCAGCTTCACAGGGTCCTCCTACAATGAGCAGTTCTTC
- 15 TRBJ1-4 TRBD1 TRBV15 CATSREQGRIEKLFF TGTGCCACCAGCAGAGAACAGGGGCGGATTGAAAAACTGTTTTTT
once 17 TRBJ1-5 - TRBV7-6 CASSPQGRGYSNQPQHF TGTGCCAGCAGCCCCCAGGGGAGGGGGTATAGCAATCAGCCCCAGCATTTT
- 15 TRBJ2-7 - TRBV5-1 CASSGPGDSDYEQYF TGTGCCAGCAGCGGGCCCGGGGACTCCGACTACGAGCAGTACTTC
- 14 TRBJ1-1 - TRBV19 CASSIIGTGTEAFF TGTGCCAGTAGTATTATCGGAACGGGAACTGAAGCTTTCTTT
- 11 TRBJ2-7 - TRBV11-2 CASSSRGEQYF TGTGCCAGCAGCTCCCGTGGCGAGCAGTACTTC
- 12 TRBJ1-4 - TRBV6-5 CASSGPNEKLFF TGTGCCAGCAGTGGACCTAATGAAAAACTGTTTTTT
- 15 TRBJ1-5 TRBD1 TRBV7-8 CASSRQGGGNQPQHF TGTGCCAGCAGCCGACAGGGAGGGGGCAATCAGCCCCAGCATTTT
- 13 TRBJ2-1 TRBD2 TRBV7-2 CATGTSAYNEQFF TGTGCCACCGGGACTAGCGCCTACAATGAGCAGTTCTTC
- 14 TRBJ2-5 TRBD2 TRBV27 CASSWTSGRETQYF TGTGCCAGCAGTTGGACTAGCGGGAGAGAGACCCAGTACTTC
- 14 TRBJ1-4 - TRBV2 CASGDRTTNEKLFF TGTGCCAGCGGCGATAGAACAACTAATGAAAAACTGTTTTTT
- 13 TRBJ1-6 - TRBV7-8 CASTTQLHSPLHF TGTGCCAGCACCACCCAACTGCATTCACCCCTCCACTTT
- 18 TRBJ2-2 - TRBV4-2 CASSQDRRGTVNTGELFF TGTGCCAGCAGCCAAGATAGGAGAGGGACGGTGAACACCGGGGAGCTGTTTTTT
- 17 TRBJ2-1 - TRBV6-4 CASSQLLAGGPYNEQFF TGTGCCAGCAGTCAACTACTAGCAGGAGGGCCCTACAATGAGCAGTTCTTC
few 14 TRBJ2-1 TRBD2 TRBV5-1 CASSSKVREVLQFF TGCGCCAGCAGCTCCAAAGTGCGGGAGGTATTACAGTTCTTC
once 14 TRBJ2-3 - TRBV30 CAWSGIAGRDTQYF TGTGCCTGGAGTGGAATTGCAGGTAGAGATACGCAGTATTTT
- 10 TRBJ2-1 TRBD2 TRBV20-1 CSARLGLAFF TGCAGTGCTAGATTGGGACTAGCGTTCTTC
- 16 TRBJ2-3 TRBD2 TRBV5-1 CASSLGSGRRLDTQYF TGCGCCAGCAGCTTGGGTAGCGGGAGGAGGTTAGATACGCAGTATTTT
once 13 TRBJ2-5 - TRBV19 CASSMIQKETQYF TGTGCCAGTAGTATGATACAAAAGGAGACCCAGTACTTC
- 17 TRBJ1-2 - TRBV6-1 CASSERLRQALMDGYTF TGTGCCAGCAGTGAAAGGCTTCGACAGGCCCTAATGGATGGCTACACCTTC
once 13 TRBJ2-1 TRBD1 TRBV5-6 CASSPATGDKQFF TGTGCCAGCAGCCCAGCGACAGGGGACAAGCAGTTCTTC
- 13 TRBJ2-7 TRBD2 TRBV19 CASTGLAGDEQYF TGTGCCAGCACAGGACTAGCGGGAGACGAGCAGTACTTC
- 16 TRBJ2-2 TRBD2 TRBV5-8 CASSLVSGANTGELFF TGTGCCAGCAGCTTGGTTAGCGGGGCGAACACCGGGGAGCTGTTTTTT
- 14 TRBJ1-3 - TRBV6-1 CASISGRSGNTIYF TGTGCCAGCATCTCCGGGCGGTCTGGAAACACCATATATTTT
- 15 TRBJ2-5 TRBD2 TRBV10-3 CAISGTSGRMETQYF TGTGCCATCAGTGGAACTAGCGGGAGGATGGAGACCCAGTACTTC
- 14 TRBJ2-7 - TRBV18 CASSPSPPGDEQYF TGTGCCAGCTCACCTTCGCCCCCCGGGGACGAGCAGTACTTC
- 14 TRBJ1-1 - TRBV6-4 CASSDGSTNTEAFF TGTGCCAGCAGTGACGGCAGTACGAACACTGAAGCTTTCTTT
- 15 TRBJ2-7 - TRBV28 CASSRPGAEEYEQYF TGTGCCAGCAGTCGGCCCGGGGCGGAAGAATACGAGCAGTACTTC
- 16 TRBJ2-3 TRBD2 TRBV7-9 CASSLARSGREDTQYF TGTGCCAGCAGCTTAGCCCGCAGCGGGAGGGAAGATACGCAGTATTTT
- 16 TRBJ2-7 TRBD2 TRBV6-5 CASSYPSGGGTYEQYF TGTGCCAGCAGTTACCCAAGCGGGGGCGGGACTTACGAGCAGTACTTC
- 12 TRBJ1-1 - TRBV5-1 CASSSPNTEAFF TGCGCCAGCAGCTCCCCGAACACTGAAGCTTTCTTT
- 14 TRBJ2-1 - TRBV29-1 CSVEGRTSYNEQFF TGCAGCGTTGAAGGAAGAACTAGCTACAATGAGCAGTTCTTC
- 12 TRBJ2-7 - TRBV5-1 CASSPTGWEQYF TGCGCCAGCAGCCCCACAGGGTGGGAGCAGTACTTC
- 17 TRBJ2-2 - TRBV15 CATSRDLTGAGTGELFF TGTGCCACCAGCAGAGATCTAACGGGAGCGGGCACCGGGGAGCTGTTTTTT
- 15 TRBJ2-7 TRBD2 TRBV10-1 CASSQGSGGSYEQYF TGCGCCAGCAGCCAAGGGAGCGGGGGTTCCTACGAGCAGTACTTC
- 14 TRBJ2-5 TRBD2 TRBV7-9 CASRPSGRQETQYF TGTGCCAGCAGACCCAGCGGGAGGCAAGAGACCCAGTACTTC
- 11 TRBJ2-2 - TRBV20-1 CSASEIGELFF TGCAGTGCTAGCGAAATCGGGGAGCTGTTTTTT
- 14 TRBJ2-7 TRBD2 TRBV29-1 CSSTVAGVNNEQYF TGCAGCTCAACTGTAGCGGGAGTTAATAACGAGCAGTACTTC